This T cell receptor beta chain was captured in a study of post-analysis software for immune sequencing data. Regarding the study as a whole: Included in a set of roughly five TRBV segments more frequent in patients than controls were TRBV5-6, TRBV5-1 and TRBV20-1.

The library was made from cDNA and included unique molecular identifiers. TCRdb reprocessed the PCR reads with MiXCR, giving one entry per CDR3 protein. The repertoire holds more than 350,000 distinct CDR3 sequences, with roughly 40% as singletons. The CDR3 is made up of 18 amino acids. Trimming removed 0 bases from V and 0 bases from J; junction bases left unmatched: 9. Germline loops: CDR1 MGHRA, CDR2 YSYEKL. Details on this clonotype: Its antigen is not identified.

J is TRBJ1-1 and V is TRBV4-1; 8 positions match TRBD1. This sequence was found in a girl under 10 years old with multiple sclerosis. The sample consisted of blood. CDR3 region: CASSQDRQGAAMNTEAFF. CDR3 nucleotide sequence: TGCGCCAGCAGCCAAGATCGCCAGGGGGCGGCTATGAACACTGAAGCTTTCTTT.